These T cell receptor beta chains were read from a single sample in a study of blood T cells in healthy people across ages. TCRdb reanalysed the 5' RACE reads using MiXCR and keeps one entry per CDR3 protein. The profile shows 1,300,000 or so distinct CDR3 sequences, around 55% of them singletons. Sequencing used blood. Source of these receptors: a man between 18 and 35 years old in good health. The CDR3 runs from the conserved cysteine through the conserved F or W. The D gene is left open where the match is weak. For some rows the clone size is stated as once, few or many, or as a class when expanded; others skip it.

CASIPGTRQSVEKLFF	TGTGCCAGCATTCCGGGGACGAGGCAATCGGTCGAAAAACTGTTTTTT	-	TRBJ1-4	TRBV2	-
CASSLMVGVDTEAFF	TGTGCCAGCAGCTTAATGGTAGGGGTGGATACTGAAGCTTTCTTT	few	TRBJ1-1	TRBV7-9	-
CVSNPTLPVMTEAFF	TGTGTCAGCAACCCGACACTCCCCGTTATGACTGAAGCTTTCTTT	-	TRBJ1-1	TRBV7-9	-
CASREGNYYNEQFF	TGTGCCAGCCGGGAGGGGAATTACTACAATGAGCAGTTCTTC	few	TRBJ2-1	TRBV27	TRBD2
CASSLGTGYSNYDYTF	TGCGCCAGCAGCTTAGGAACAGGTTACTCAAACTATGACTACACCTTC	-	TRBJ1-2	TRBV5-1	-
CSEGRDLYNEQFF	TGCAGCGAGGGGAGAGACCTCTACAATGAGCAGTTCTTC	-	TRBJ2-1	TRBV29-1	-
CASVLPSRGGYTF	TGTGCCAGCGTCCTACCTTCGAGAGGTGGCTACACCTTC	-	TRBJ1-2	TRBV6-5	-
CASSLIGLQVRTYF	TGTGCCAGCAGCTTAATCGGCCTACAAGTTAGGACGTACTTC	-	TRBJ2-7	TRBV7-9	-
CASRGASGELFF	TGTGCCAGCAGAGGGGCCTCCGGGGAGCTGTTTTTT	-	TRBJ2-2	TRBV27	-
CASGGGGTDIQYF	TGTGCCAGCGGAGGTGGCGGGACCGACATTCAGTACTTC	-	TRBJ2-4	TRBV25-1	-
CSVEDWDRASGYTF	TGCAGCGTTGAAGATTGGGACAGGGCCTCGGGCTACACCTTC	-	TRBJ1-2	TRBV29-1	TRBD1
CSSEVAYGYTF	TGCAGCTCAGAGGTGGCCTATGGCTACACCTTC	few	TRBJ1-2	TRBV29-1	-
CASSPGPPGEKLFF	TGTGCCAGCAGCCCCGGACCTCCGGGGGAAAAACTGTTTTTT	-	TRBJ1-4	TRBV12-3/TRBV12-4	-
CASSYRSVSKGGYTF	TGTGCCAGCAGTTACCGTAGTGTTTCAAAGGGTGGCTACACCTTC	-	TRBJ1-2	TRBV6-5	-
CSVNRDPLYEQYF	TGCAGTGTGAACCGGGACCCCCTTTACGAGCAGTACTTC	-	TRBJ2-7	TRBV20-1	-
CSAGRTGNTEAFF	TGCAGTGCTGGACGGACAGGGAACACTGAAGCTTTCTTT	-	TRBJ1-1	TRBV20-1	TRBD1
CSASLEGGTSYEQYF	TGCAGTGCTAGCCTTGAGGGGGGGACCTCCTACGAGCAGTACTTC	-	TRBJ2-7	TRBV20-1	-
CASRTLGQVDTEAFF	TGTGCCAGCAGAACCTTGGGACAGGTAGACACTGAAGCTTTCTTT	-	TRBJ1-1	TRBV27	TRBD1
CASSLVGVSSYEQYF	TGTGCCAGCAGCTTAGTTGGTGTTAGCTCCTACGAGCAGTACTTC	-	TRBJ2-7	TRBV7-2	-
CASSQQKTGVYQETQYF	TGTGCCAGCAGCCAGCAGAAGACAGGGGTTTACCAAGAGACCCAGTACTTC	-	TRBJ2-5	TRBV3-1	TRBD1
CASSLQNRGSYGYTF	TGCGCCAGCAGCTTGCAGAACAGGGGAAGCTATGGCTACACCTTC	-	TRBJ1-2	TRBV5-1	TRBD1
CSAPNLLAGGGPYEQFF	TGCAGTGCACCAAACTTACTAGCGGGAGGGGGACCCTACGAGCAGTTCTTC	-	TRBJ2-1	TRBV20-1	TRBD2
CASSQDSGGPKNEQFF	TGTGCCAGCAGCCAAGACAGTGGGGGTCCTAAAAATGAGCAGTTCTTC	-	TRBJ2-1	TRBV3-1	-
CASSEEGQDEQYF	TGTGCCAGCAGTGAAGAAGGTCAAGACGAGCAGTACTTC	-	TRBJ2-7	TRBV6-1	-
CASSPSGGGAGNSPLHF	TGTGCCAGCAGCCCCTCAGGAGGGGGCGCAGGTAATTCACCCCTCCACTTT	few	TRBJ1-6	TRBV3-1	TRBD1
CASSHYSGKETQYF	TGTGCCAGCAGCCATTACAGTGGGAAAGAGACCCAGTACTTC	few	TRBJ2-5	TRBV5-5	-
CASSPGPGIVSPLHF	TGTGCCAGCAGCCCCGGTCCGGGGATTGTCTCACCCCTCCACTTT	-	TRBJ1-6	TRBV6-5	-
CASSVYGGEETQYF	TGTGCCAGCAGTGTTTATGGGGGAGAAGAGACCCAGTACTTC	-	TRBJ2-5	TRBV27	-
CSVSTTGANVLTF	TGCAGCGTTTCGACTACTGGGGCCAACGTCCTGACTTTC	few	TRBJ2-6	TRBV29-1	-
CSARAAEARDEQYF	TGCAGTGCTAGGGCCGCTGAGGCGCGGGACGAGCAGTACTTC	-	TRBJ2-7	TRBV20-1	-
CASSYRDRTSAEAFF	TGTGCCAGCAGTTACAGAGACCGGACCTCAGCTGAAGCTTTCTTT	-	TRBJ1-1	TRBV6-5	-
CASSLEATAWGQNEQYF	TGTGCCAGCAGCTTAGAGGCGACAGCTTGGGGACAAAATGAGCAGTACTTC	-	TRBJ2-7	TRBV7-2	-
CAISEQGVPYEQYF	TGTGCCATCAGTGAGCAGGGGGTCCCCTACGAGCAGTACTTC	-	TRBJ2-7	TRBV10-3	TRBD1
CASSGLTTGELFF	TGTGCCAGCAGCGGACTTACCACCGGGGAGCTGTTTTTT	-	TRBJ2-2	TRBV7-8	-
CASRRSGGQSYEQYF	TGTGCCAGCAGGAGGAGTGGAGGGCAGTCCTACGAGCAGTACTTC	-	TRBJ2-7	TRBV7-9	-
CELTGGENEQYF	TGTGAACTTACAGGGGGGGAAAACGAGCAGTACTTC	few	TRBJ2-7	TRBV28	-
CASRQGAYNEQFF	TGTGCCAGCAGACAGGGGGCCTACAATGAGCAGTTCTTC	-	TRBJ2-1	TRBV3-1	TRBD1
CASSLDGRDTDTQYF	TGTGCCAGCAGTTTAGACGGCAGAGACACAGATACGCAGTATTTT	few	TRBJ2-3	TRBV27	-
CASSRDRKNSYEQYF	TGTGCCAGCAGCCGGGACAGAAAAAATTCTTACGAGCAGTACTTC	-	TRBJ2-7	TRBV6-6	TRBD1
CASSVGQRGIYEQYF	TGTGCCAGCAGTGTGGGACAGCGGGGCATCTACGAGCAGTACTTC	-	TRBJ2-7	TRBV6-6	-
CSVAGTSGISYEQYF	TGCAGCGTTGCGGGGACTAGCGGGATCTCCTACGAGCAGTACTTC	few	TRBJ2-7	TRBV29-1	TRBD2
CASSPGQLLQETQYF	TGCGCCAGCAGCCCGGGACAACTGCTGCAAGAGACCCAGTACTTC	-	TRBJ2-5	TRBV4-1	-
CASSQPRPTPETQYF	TGTGCCAGCAGCCAACCTCGGCCTACCCCGGAGACCCAGTACTTC	few	TRBJ2-5	TRBV3-1	-
CASGPGEPSTDTQYF	TGTGCCAGCGGGCCGGGAGAACCTAGCACAGATACGCAGTATTTT	-	TRBJ2-3	TRBV9	-
CASRESGWNTEAFF	TGTGCCAGCAGAGAGTCAGGGTGGAACACTGAAGCTTTCTTT	-	TRBJ1-1	TRBV25-1	-
CASSLYGYEQYF	TGCGCCAGCAGCTTGTACGGATACGAGCAGTACTTC	many	TRBJ2-7	TRBV27	-
CSAARWGGSPYNEQFF	TGCAGTGCGGCCCGATGGGGCGGGAGCCCCTACAATGAGCAGTTCTTC	-	TRBJ2-1	TRBV20-1	TRBD2
CASRESGSYEQYF	TGTGCCAGCAGGGAGTCCGGCTCCTACGAGCAGTACTTC	once	TRBJ2-7	TRBV13	-
CASQPGLNTEAFF	TGCGCCAGCCAGCCAGGACTGAACACTGAAGCTTTCTTT	-	TRBJ1-1	TRBV5-1	-
CSASSPPPRPLNEKLFF	TGCAGTGCTAGTTCCCCCCCTCCCAGACCACTTAATGAAAAACTGTTTTTT	-	TRBJ1-4	TRBV20-1	-
CASSQAVGNQETQYF	TGCGCCAGCAGCCAAGCGGTGGGGAACCAAGAGACCCAGTACTTC	-	TRBJ2-5	TRBV4-1	-
CASKLAAAGELFF	TGCGCCAGCAAACTAGCCGCGGCCGGGGAGCTGTTTTTT	-	TRBJ2-2	TRBV10-2	-
CASSEAGQETQYF	TGTGCCAGCAGCGAAGCGGGGCAAGAGACCCAGTACTTC	-	TRBJ2-5	TRBV25-1	TRBD2
CASSLVVDLDSSYEQYF	TGTGCCAGCAGCTTGGTAGTAGACCTCGACAGCTCCTACGAGCAGTACTTC	-	TRBJ2-7	TRBV5-6	-